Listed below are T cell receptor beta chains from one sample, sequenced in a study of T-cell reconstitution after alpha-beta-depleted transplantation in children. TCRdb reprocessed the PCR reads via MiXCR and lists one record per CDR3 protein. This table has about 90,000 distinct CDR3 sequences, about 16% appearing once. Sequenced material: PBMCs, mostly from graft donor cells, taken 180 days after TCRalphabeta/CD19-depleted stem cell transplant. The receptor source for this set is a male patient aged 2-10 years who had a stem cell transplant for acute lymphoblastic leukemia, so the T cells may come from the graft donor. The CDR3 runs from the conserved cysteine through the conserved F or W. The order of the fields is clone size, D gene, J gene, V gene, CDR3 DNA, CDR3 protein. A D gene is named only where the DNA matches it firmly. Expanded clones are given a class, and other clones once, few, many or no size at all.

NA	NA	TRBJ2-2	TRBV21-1	TGTGCCAGCAGCAAGCCTTGGACATCGAACGCCGGGGAGCTGTTTTTT	CASSKPWTSNAGELFF
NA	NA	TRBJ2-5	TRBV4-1	TGCGCCAGCAGCCAGTCGCTAGCGCTTGGGACCCAGTACTTC	CASSQSLALGTQYF
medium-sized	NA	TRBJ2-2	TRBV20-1	TGCAGTGCTAGGGCAGGGCACGGGGAGCTGTTTTTT	CSARAGHGELFF
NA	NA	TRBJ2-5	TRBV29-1	TGCAGCGTTGAAGTTCATACAGGGGAGACCCAGTACTTC	CSVEVHTGETQYF
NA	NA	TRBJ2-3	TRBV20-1	TGCAGTGCTAGAGAACTAGGTACAGATACGCAGTATTTT	CSARELGTDTQYF
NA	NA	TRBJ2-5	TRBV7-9	TGTGCTAGCAGCTGGGGTCACGCGGAGACCCAGTACTTC	CASSWGHAETQYF
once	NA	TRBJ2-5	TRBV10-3	TGTGCCATCAGTGAGGAGAAGACCTTCGGGACCCAGTACTTC	CAISEEKTFGTQYF
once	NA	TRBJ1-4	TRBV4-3	TGCGCCAGCAGCCAAAACCCCCAGGGAACCAATGAAAAACTGTTTTTT	CASSQNPQGTNEKLFF
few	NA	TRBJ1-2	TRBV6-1	TGTGCCAGCAGTGAAGCCCACTACTCAGCTAACTATGGCTACACCTTC	CASSEAHYSANYGYTF
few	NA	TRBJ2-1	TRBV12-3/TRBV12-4	TGTGCCAGCAGTGTGAGAGGAGGATACAATGAGCAGTTCTTC	CASSVRGGYNEQFF
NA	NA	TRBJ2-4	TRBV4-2	TGTGCCAGCAGCCAAGAAGTCCAACCCGGAAACATTCAGTACTTC	CASSQEVQPGNIQYF
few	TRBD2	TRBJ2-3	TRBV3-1	TGTGCCAGCAGCCACATGTTTACAATGGGCGGGGGGGGATTCACAGATACGCAGTATTTT	CASSHMFTMGGGGFTDTQYF
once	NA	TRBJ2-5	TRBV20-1	TGCAGTGCTACGGGGAGGAGGAGGGGGGGGCGCGTCCAAGAGACCCAGTACTTC	CSATGRRRGGRVQETQYF
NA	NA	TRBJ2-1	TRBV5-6	TGTGCCAGCAGCTTGGTATTCAGCTCCTACAATGAGCAGTTCTTC	CASSLVFSSYNEQFF
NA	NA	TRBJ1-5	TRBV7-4	TGTGCCAGCAGCTTAGTCTTGATTGAGGGGTTAGGAGATCAGCCCCAGCATTTT	CASSLVLIEGLGDQPQHF
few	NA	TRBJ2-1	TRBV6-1	TGTGCCAGCAGTCCGAGGGGGTGGAATGAGCAGTTCTTC	CASSPRGWNEQFF
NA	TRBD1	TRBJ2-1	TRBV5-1	TGCGCCAGCAGCCAGGGACAGCACTACAATGAGCAGTTCTTC	CASSQGQHYNEQFF
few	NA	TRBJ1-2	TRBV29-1	TGCAGCGTTGAAGACAGAGATGGCTACACCTTC	CSVEDRDGYTF
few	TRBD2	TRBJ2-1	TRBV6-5	TGTGCCAGCAGTTACTCTCGCCCGGGACTAGCCCTTATCGAGCAGTTCTTC	CASSYSRPGLALIEQFF
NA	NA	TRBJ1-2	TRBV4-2	TGTGCCAGCAGCCAAGAAAGAAATTATAACTATGGCTACACCTTC	CASSQERNYNYGYTF